The count of the clone carrying this T cell receptor (beta chain) is one. Profiling relied on immunoSEQ multiplex PCR, and the TCRdb table lists in-frame clones only, not all of them. The sample shows approximately 170,000 clones, around 85% of them seen only once. The data are from a study of T cell responses to AZD1222 COVID-19 vaccine. This CDR3 spans 13 amino acids. Germline CDR1 and CDR2: MNHNS and SASEGT. Trimming took 3 bases from V and 4 from J, leaving 7 bases between them. This chain connects TRBV6-1 to TRBJ1-5, with D possibly being TRBD1 (5 bases). The source material was peripheral blood, sampled 28 days after the second AZD1222 dose. The TCR originated in an adult who received the AZD1222 COVID-19 vaccine. CDR3 region: CASSDRENQPQHF. CDR3 nucleotide sequence: TGTGCCAGCAGTGACAGGGAGAATCAGCCCCAGCATTTT.